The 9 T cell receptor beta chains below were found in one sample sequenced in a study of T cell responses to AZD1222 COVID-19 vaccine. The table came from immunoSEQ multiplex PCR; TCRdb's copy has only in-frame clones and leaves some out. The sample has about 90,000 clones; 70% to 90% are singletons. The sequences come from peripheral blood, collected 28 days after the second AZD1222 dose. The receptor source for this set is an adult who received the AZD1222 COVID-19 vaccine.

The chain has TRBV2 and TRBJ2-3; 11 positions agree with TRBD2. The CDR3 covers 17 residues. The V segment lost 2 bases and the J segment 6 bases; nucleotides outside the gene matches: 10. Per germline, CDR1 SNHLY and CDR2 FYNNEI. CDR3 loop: CASSELAGGKGGDTQYF. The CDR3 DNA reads TGTGCCAGCAGTGAACTAGCGGGGGGTAAAGGTGGTGATACGCAGTATTTT.

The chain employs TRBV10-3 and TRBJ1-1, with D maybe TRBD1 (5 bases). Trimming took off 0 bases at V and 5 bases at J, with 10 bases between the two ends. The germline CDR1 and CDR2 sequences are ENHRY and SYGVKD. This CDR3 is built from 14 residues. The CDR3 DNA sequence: TGTGCCATCAGTGAGTCTGGGACGGAGACTGAAGCTTTCTTT. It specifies CAISESGTETEAFF.

CDR3: CASSQGLAGVFEQFF. The CDR3 DNA reads TGTGCCAGCAGCCAGGGACTAGCGGGAGTCTTTGAGCAGTTCTTC. The chain employs TRBV27 and TRBJ2-1; 14 positions match TRBD2. Trimming at V came to 6 bases and at J to 9 bases, leaving 7 bases not matched to a gene. CDR1 and CDR2 from the germline V gene are MNHEY and SMNVEV (reference sequence). The CDR3 runs 15 residues.

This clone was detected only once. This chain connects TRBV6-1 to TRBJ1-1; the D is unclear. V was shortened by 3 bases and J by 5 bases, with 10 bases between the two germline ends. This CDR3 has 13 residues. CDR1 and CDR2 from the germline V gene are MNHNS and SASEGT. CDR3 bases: TGTGCCAGCAGTGACAGGATGGTTACTGAAGCTTTCTTT. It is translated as CASSDRMVTEAFF.

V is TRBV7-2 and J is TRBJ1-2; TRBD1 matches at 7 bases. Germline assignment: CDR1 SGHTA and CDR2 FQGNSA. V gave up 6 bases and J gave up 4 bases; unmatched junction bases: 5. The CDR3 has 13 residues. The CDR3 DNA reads TGTGCCAGCAGACTAACAGGGGTCTATGGCTACACCTTC. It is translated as CASRLTGVYGYTF.

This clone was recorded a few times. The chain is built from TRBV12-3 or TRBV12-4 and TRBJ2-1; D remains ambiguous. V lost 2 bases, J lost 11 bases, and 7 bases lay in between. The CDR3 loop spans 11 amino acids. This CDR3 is CASSLLEQQFF. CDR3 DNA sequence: TGTGCCAGCAGTTTACTAGAGCAGCAGTTCTTC.

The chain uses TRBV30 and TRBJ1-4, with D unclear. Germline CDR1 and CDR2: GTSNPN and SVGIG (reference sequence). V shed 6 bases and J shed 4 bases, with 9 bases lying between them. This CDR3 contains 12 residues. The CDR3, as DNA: TGTGCCTGCGGCGCTAATAATGAAAAACTGTTTTTT. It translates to CACGANNEKLFF. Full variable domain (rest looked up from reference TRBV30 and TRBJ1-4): SQTIHQWPATLVQPVGSPLSLECTVEGTSNPNLYWYRQAAGRGLQLLFYSVGIGQISSEVPQNLSASRPQDRQFILSSKKLLLSDSGFYLCACGANNEKLFFGSGTQLSVL.

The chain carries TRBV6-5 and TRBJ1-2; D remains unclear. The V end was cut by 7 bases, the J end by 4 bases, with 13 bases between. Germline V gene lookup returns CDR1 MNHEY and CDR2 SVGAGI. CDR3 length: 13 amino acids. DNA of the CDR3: TGTGCCAGCACCCCGCGGTCGACCTATGGCTACACCTTC. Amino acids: CASTPRSTYGYTF.

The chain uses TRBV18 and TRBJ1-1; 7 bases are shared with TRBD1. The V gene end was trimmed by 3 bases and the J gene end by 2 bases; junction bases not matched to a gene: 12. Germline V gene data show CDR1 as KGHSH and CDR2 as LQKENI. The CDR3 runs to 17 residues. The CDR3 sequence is CASSPKTGWYRNTEAFF. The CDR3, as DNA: TGTGCCAGCTCACCTAAGACAGGGTGGTATAGAAACACTGAAGCTTTCTTT.